This T cell receptor (beta chain) was observed in a study of tumor-infiltrating lymphocytes in primary liver carcinoma. In the study overall: Sequenced samples came back with roughly 3.65 to 7.5 million productive TCRbeta reads, and the counts looked alike across tissue types. The study's findings and limits: Tumors significantly exceeded blood in top-250-clone fraction (p = 0.039).

This CDR3 comprises 15 residues. From germline, CDR1 is LGHNA and CDR2 YSLEER. RNA was extracted from whole blood without cell sorting, alongside germline DNA. Synthesis of TCR beta cDNA was carried out from about 540 ng total RNA with a constant-region primer. Nested multiplex PCR, run for three rounds with slightly modified ARM-PCR, yielded TCR beta libraries. The study ran its first two PCR rounds for around 10 cycles each, using TRBV1-TRBV30 forward primers and a C-beta reverse primer. Each CDR3 protein gets one entry after TCRdb re-called the multiplex PCR reads with MiXCR. This table has hundreds of thousands of distinct CDR3 sequences, 58% appearing once. Comments on this clonotype: Its matching antigen is unknown. A junction boundary mismatches the germline segment, possibly from a read error.

V is TRBV4-3 and J is TRBJ2-7; D is unresolved. The source material was peripheral blood. This sequence was found in a woman aged 25 to 45 with primary liver carcinoma and hepatitis B virus infection. Written as DNA, the CDR3 is TGCGCCGGCAGCCTGGGGTTCGAGCAGACCTACGAGCAGTACTTC. It yields the protein CAGSLGFEQTYEQYF.